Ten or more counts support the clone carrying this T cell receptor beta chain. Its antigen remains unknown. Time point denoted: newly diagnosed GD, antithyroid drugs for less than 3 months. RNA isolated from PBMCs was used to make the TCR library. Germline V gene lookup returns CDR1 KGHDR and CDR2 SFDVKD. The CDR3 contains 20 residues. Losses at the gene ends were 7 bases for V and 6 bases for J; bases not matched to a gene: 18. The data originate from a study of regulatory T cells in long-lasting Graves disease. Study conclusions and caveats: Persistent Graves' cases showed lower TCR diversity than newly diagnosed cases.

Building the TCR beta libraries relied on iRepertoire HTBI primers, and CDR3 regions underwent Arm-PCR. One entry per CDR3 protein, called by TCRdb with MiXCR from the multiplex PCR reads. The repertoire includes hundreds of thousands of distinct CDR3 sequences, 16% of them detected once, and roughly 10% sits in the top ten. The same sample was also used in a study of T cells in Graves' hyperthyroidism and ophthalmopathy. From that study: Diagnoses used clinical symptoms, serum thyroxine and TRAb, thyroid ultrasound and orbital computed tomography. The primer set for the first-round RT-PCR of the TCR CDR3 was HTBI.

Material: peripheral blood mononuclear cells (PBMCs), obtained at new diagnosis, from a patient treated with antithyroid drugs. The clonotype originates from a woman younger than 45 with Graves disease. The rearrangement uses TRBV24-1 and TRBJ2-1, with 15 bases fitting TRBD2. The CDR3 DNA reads TGTGCCACCAGCACGCTGGATCCAGGACTAGCGGGAGGGCCCGTCAATGAGCAGTTCTTC. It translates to CATSTLDPGLAGGPVNEQFF.